The 22 T cell receptor beta chains below were found in one sample sequenced in a study of T cells in Graves' hyperthyroidism and ophthalmopathy. Researchers took RNA transcripts and amplified the TCR beta CDR3 regions from them. The HTBI primer set was used in a first-round RT-PCR of the TCR CDR3. TCRdb called the multiplex PCR reads again in MiXCR, with one record for every CDR3 protein. This sample has some 570,000 distinct CDR3 sequences, with 12% to 15% found just once. Sequencing was done on a sample of blood. The receptors derive from a woman under 30 with Graves' ophthalmopathy.

Notes on this clonotype: A read error may produce the germline difference seen at one junction end. V and J are TRBV6-5 and TRBJ1-1; no firm D call. The CDR3 consists of 11 residues. Germline V lookup: CDR1 MNHEY, CDR2 SVGAGI. The CDR3 DNA sequence: TGTGCCGGCAGCTTAGCGGCTGAAGCCTTCTTT. This codes for CAGSLAAEAFF.

This clonotype was found many times. The rearrangement links TRBV7-2 to TRBJ2-1; D gene uncertain. The V end was cut by 4 bases, the J end by 3 bases, with 7 bases between. The CDR3 has 13 amino acids. Germline CDR1 SGHTA, CDR2 FQGNSA. This CDR3 is CASSSTIYNEQFF. CDR3 bases: TGTGCCAGCAGCTCGACCATCTACAATGAGCAGTTCTTC.

In this sample, this clonotype turned up many times. V and J are TRBV2 and TRBJ1-3; D is unresolved. Germline V gene data show CDR1 as SNHLY and CDR2 as FYNNEI. This CDR3 is built from 14 residues. Trimming took 1 base from V and 0 from J, leaving 4 bases between them. CDR3 sequence (DNA): TGTGCCAGCAGTGAAGGGGCCTCTGGAAACACCATATATTTT. Translation: CASSEGASGNTIYF.

V usage is TRBV28 and J usage is TRBJ2-3, with 9 bases lining up with TRBD2. CDR1 is MDHEN and CDR2 is SYDVKM in the germline V gene. This CDR3 has 15 residues. Germline trimming cut 7 bases from V and 2 bases from J; bases unmatched to any gene: 7. Here the CDR3 reads CASTPTSGNTDTQYF. The CDR3 DNA reads as TGTGCCAGCACCCCGACTAGCGGAAACACAGATACGCAGTATTTT.

This clonotype turned up a few times. The rearrangement uses TRBV18 and TRBJ1-5, with no clear D. The CDR3 is 13 amino acids. Deletions cut 3 bases from V and 7 bases from J, with 10 bases between. Germline CDR1 is KGHSH and CDR2 is LQKENI. DNA of the CDR3: TGTGCCAGCTCACCTCCGAAGGGCCAGCCCCAGCATTTT. Amino acid sequence: CASSPPKGQPQHF.

This clonotype has a count of ten or more. The J gene is TRBJ2-1, the V gene TRBV28; a weak D match, TRBD2 (6 bases). CDR1 and CDR2 from the germline V gene are MDHEN and SYDVKM. With 5 bases removed from V and 3 bases from J, the gap between germline ends came to 14 bases. The CDR3 sequence is 15 residues long. The CDR3 sequence is CASSQPGVYYNEQFF. As DNA, the CDR3 is TGTGCCAGCAGTCAACCGGGAGTTTACTACAATGAGCAGTTCTTC. The full variable domain, in which reference TRBV28 and TRBJ2-1 provide the parts outside the CDR3, is DVKVTQSSRYLVKRTGEKVFLECVQDMDHENMFWYRQDPGLGLRLIYFSYDVKMKEKGDIPEGYSVSREKKERFSLILESASTNQTSMYLCASSQPGVYYNEQFFGPGTRLTVL.

This clonotype has just one count. The chain employs TRBV20-1 and TRBJ2-5; TRBD1 agrees at 9 bases. The germline gives CDR1 DFQATT, CDR2 SNEGSKA (reference sequence). The CDR3 contains 13 residues. Trimming removed 6 bases from V and 4 bases from J; junction bases left unmatched: 6. CDR3 protein: CSAITGGRETQYF. The CDR3 DNA reads as TGCAGTGCCATTACAGGGGGCCGAGAGACCCAGTACTTC.

V gene TRBV13 combines with J gene TRBJ2-4; 11 bases agree with TRBD2. TRBJ2-1 matches the DNA end more closely, so the J call is doubtful. The germline V gene encodes CDR1 PRHDT and CDR2 FYEKMQ (reference sequence). There are 13 residues in the CDR3. CDR3 nucleotide sequence: TGTGCCAGCAGCACCACGACTAGCGGGATTCAGTTCTTC. This translates into CASSTTTSGIQFF.

This clonotype was counted at least ten times. The V gene is TRBV19, the J gene TRBJ2-1, with D tentatively TRBD2 (5 bases). V was shortened by 3 bases and J by 0 bases, with 9 bases between the two germline ends. Germline assignment: CDR1 LNHDA and CDR2 SQIVND (reference sequence). The CDR3 covers 15 residues. CDR3 sequence (DNA): TGTGCCAGTAGTATCAGGAGGAGCTCCTACAATGAGCAGTTCTTC. The encoded protein is CASSIRRSSYNEQFF.

This clonotype showed up many times. V gene TRBV10-3 combines with J gene TRBJ2-1, with TRBD1 matching 10 bases. The CDR3 totals 12 residues. Germline values: CDR1 ENHRY, CDR2 SYGVKD. V shed 10 bases and J 8 bases; nucleotides not matched to a gene: 5. CDR3: CATADRGDEQFF. The CDR3 DNA is TGTGCCACCGCGGACAGGGGGGATGAGCAGTTCTTC.

The chain combines TRBV29-1 with TRBJ2-1, with D possibly being TRBD1 or TRBD2 (6 bases each). Trimming removed 0 bases at V and 2 bases at J, with 14 bases between. This CDR3 spans 16 amino acids. CDR1 and CDR2 from the germline V gene are SQVTM and ANQGSEA. The CDR3 DNA reads as TGCAGCGTTGAAGAACCGGGGGCAGTACCCTACAATGAGCAGTTCTTC. The encoded protein is CSVEEPGAVPYNEQFF.

In this sample, this clonotype turned up many times. This sequence joins TRBV11-3 and TRBJ2-7, with TRBD1 identical over 7 bases. Germline V gene lookup returns CDR1 SGHNT and CDR2 YENEEA. This CDR3 comprises 16 residues. V lost 1 base to trimming and J lost 2 bases; unmatched junction nucleotides: 8. The CDR3 DNA reads TGTGCCAGCAGCTTAGGACAGGGAACTGCGGCCTACGAGCAGTACTTC. This sequence encodes CASSLGQGTAAYEQYF.

As for this clonotype: With a much larger clone just one base away, this may be a read error. The rearrangement joins TRBV20-1 to TRBJ2-3; 8 bases line up with TRBD2. Germline V gives CDR1 DFQATT, CDR2 SNEGSKA (reference sequence). V dropped 5 bases and J dropped 6; count of bases not matched to a gene: 7. The CDR3 runs to 13 residues. This CDR3 is CSAPRGGRDTQYF. The CDR3 coding sequence is TGCAGTGCTCCTAGAGGCGGGAGGGATACGCAGTATTTT.

This clonotype occurred many times. The chain uses TRBV7-2 and TRBJ2-3; 10 nucleotides align to TRBD2. Trimming removed 5 bases from V and 4 bases from J; junction bases left unmatched: 12. The CDR3 is 17 residues long. Germline lookup yields CDR1 SGHTA and CDR2 FQGNSA. The CDR3 coding sequence is TGTGCCAGCAGCCCCGCCTGGCTAGCGGGAGCGGCAGATACGCAGTATTTT. It translates to CASSPAWLAGAADTQYF.

This clonotype has just a few counts. V gene TRBV4-3 combines with J gene TRBJ2-1; TRBD2 agrees at 8 bases. J was trimmed by 2 bases and V by 0 bases; bases with no gene match: 6. This CDR3 is 17 amino acids long. The germline V gene has CDR1 LGHNA and CDR2 YSLEER. The CDR3 DNA reads TGCGCCAGCAGCCAAGATCTGAGCGGGAGTACCTACAATGAGCAGTTCTTC. Protein: CASSQDLSGSTYNEQFF.

This clonotype was found many times. The chain couples TRBV28 to TRBJ2-7; 10 nucleotides agree with TRBD2. There are 13 residues in the CDR3. V trimming: 5 bases; J trimming: 6 bases; junction bases outside the gene matches: 4. Germline loops: CDR1 MDHEN, CDR2 SYDVKM. In DNA, the CDR3 is TGTGCCAGCAGTCTAGCGGGAGTCGCCGAGCAGTACTTC. Translation: CASSLAGVAEQYF.

The V gene is TRBV4-1, the J gene TRBJ1-2, with a possible D match to TRBD1 (6 bases). CDR1 and CDR2 (germline): MGHRA, YSYEKL. The CDR3 has 15 residues. V was shortened by 4 bases and J by 2 bases, with 14 bases between the two germline ends. Written as DNA, the CDR3 is TGCGCCAGCAGCCGAAACAGGGCCGTCAACTATGGCTACACCTTC. It specifies CASSRNRAVNYGYTF.

This clonotype was seen ten or more times. This chain links TRBV7-9 with TRBJ2-7; 10 positions agree with TRBD1. The CDR3 totals 15 residues. Germline loops: CDR1 SEHNR, CDR2 FQNEAQ (reference sequence). The J segment lost 4 bases and the V segment lost 1 base, leaving 4 bases of the junction unmatched. The DNA of the CDR3 is TGTGCCAGCAGCTTAGGGGGGACAGGGGAATACGAGCAGTACTTC. It specifies CASSLGGTGEYEQYF. Based on the CDR3 plus reference TRBV7-9 and TRBJ2-7, the full variable domain is DTGVSQNPRHKITKRGQNVTFRCDPISEHNRLYWYRQTLGQGPEFLTYFQNEAQLEKSRLLSDRFSAERPKGSFSTLEIQRTEQGDSAMYLCASSLGGTGEYEQYFGPGTRLTVT.

This clonotype was observed at least ten times. This chain links TRBV12-3 or TRBV12-4 with TRBJ2-1, with 7 positions matching TRBD2. V lost 7 bases and J lost 0; bases outside the gene matches: 6. This CDR3 has 15 residues. CDR3 in amino acids: CASTRDYNSYNEQFF. The DNA for the CDR3 is TGTGCCAGCACCCGGGACTACAACTCCTACAATGAGCAGTTCTTC.

This clonotype came up many times. The chain recombines TRBV7-2 with TRBJ2-3; 9 nucleotides agree with TRBD2. V lost 2 bases and J lost 0; bases outside the gene matches: 3. Germline V lookup: CDR1 SGHTA, CDR2 FQGNSA. This CDR3 comprises 16 residues. The CDR3 spells CASSLSSGASTDTQYF. DNA for the CDR3: TGTGCCAGCAGCTTATCTAGCGGGGCTAGCACAGATACGCAGTATTTT. Full variable domain (rest looked up from reference TRBV7-2 and TRBJ2-3): GAGVSQSPSNKVTEKGKDVELRCDPISGHTALYWYRQSLGQGLEFLIYFQGNSAPDKSGLPSDRFSAERTGGSVSTLTIQRTQQEDSAVYLCASSLSSGASTDTQYFGPGTRLTVL.

This clonotype was recorded at least ten times. V gene TRBV5-1 combines with J gene TRBJ2-3; 7 bases agree with TRBD2. The V gene end was trimmed by 1 base and the J gene end by 0 bases; junction bases not matched to a gene: 5. Per the germline V gene, CDR1 is SGHRS and CDR2 is YFSETQ. The CDR3 is 16 residues long. The CDR3 protein is CASSLTGGTSTDTQYF. The CDR3 coding sequence is TGCGCCAGCAGCTTGACCGGGGGGACTAGCACAGATACGCAGTATTTT.

This clonotype was observed a few times. The chain couples TRBV4-2 to TRBJ1-5; unclear D gene. V lost 0 bases and J 5 bases, leaving 14 bases between the germline ends. The CDR3 loop spans 16 amino acids. Germline V gives CDR1 LGHNA, CDR2 YNFKEQ. This chain's CDR3 is CASSQDRFGFDQPQHF. CDR3 coding DNA: TGTGCCAGCAGCCAAGATAGATTTGGGTTTGATCAGCCCCAGCATTTT.